This record covers a single TCR beta chain. The entry originates in a study of shared clonotypes between healthy human individuals. Looking at the study overall: CD8 memory received one plate per donor, CD8 naive two, CD4 memory three and CD4 naive three.

Here immunoSEQ multiplex PCR was the method, and the copy in TCRdb shows in-frame clones only, minus some. In the table there are 650,000 to 800,000 clones, approximately 77% of which are singletons. The CDR3 has 14 residues. CDR1 MDHEN and CDR2 SYDVKM come from the germline V gene. V shed 2 bases and J shed 8 bases, with 10 bases lying between them. This sequence was found in a woman aged 25-40 years in good health. The sequencing sample was made of memory CD4+ T cells sorted from blood. The subset: CD45RA-negative fraction. The chain uses TRBV28 and TRBJ1-6, with D unclear. The CDR3 spells CASSLGPWDSPLHF. The CDR3 DNA is TGTGCCAGCAGTTTAGGTCCTTGGGATTCACCCCTCCACTTT.